This passage covers 22 T cell receptor beta chains from one sample sequenced in a study of beta chain features in type 1 diabetes. Sequenced material consisted of expressed TCRB transcripts (all of the isolated RNA was reverse transcribed). The data were produced by immunoSEQ multiplex PCR, yet TCRdb's version contains in-frame clones alone and is incomplete. Of 38,000 or so clones in the sample, roughly 67% were seen once. Sequenced input: Tregs from blood. All receptors come from a woman in her thirties in good health.

This chain uses TRBV2 with TRBJ2-7; the D gene is possibly TRBD2 (5 bases). Germline V gene sequence: CDR1 SNHLY, CDR2 FYNNEI. V shed 8 bases and J shed 5 bases, with 13 bases lying between them. CDR3 length equals 12 residues. DNA of the CDR3: TGTGCCAGCGGACTTACATGGAACGAGCAGTACTTC. Translating it yields CASGLTWNEQYF.

The chain is built from TRBV21-1 and TRBJ1-4. TRBV21-1 is given as a pseudogene. This CDR3 contains 10 residues. The CDR3 here is CASSRGKLFF. The DNA of the CDR3 is TGTGCCAGCAGCAGAGGAAAACTGTTTTTT.

This chain joins TRBV19 and TRBJ1-2; 11 bases map to TRBD1. The germline V gene encodes CDR1 LNHDA and CDR2 SQIVND (reference sequence). The CDR3 length is 16 residues. The junction had 9 bases not matched to a gene; V was cut back by 6 bases and J by 3 bases. The CDR3 is CASRAPGTGGYYGYTF. Here the CDR3 DNA reads TGTGCCAGTAGGGCCCCCGGGACAGGGGGATACTATGGCTACACCTTC.

This clone has just a few counts. Here the CDR3 reads CASSPGTMQYF. The CDR3 DNA reads as TGTGCCAGCTCACCTGGGACAATGCAGTACTTC. The J gene is TRBJ2-7, the V gene TRBV18; TRBD1 is a possible D gene (6 bases). CDR1 is KGHSH and CDR2 is LQKENI in the germline V gene. V lost 3 bases and J lost 9, with 9 bases in between. The CDR3 runs 11 residues.

V gene TRBV30 combines with J gene TRBJ1-6, with D possibly being TRBD1 (5 bases). Per germline, CDR1 GTSNPN and CDR2 SVGIG (reference sequence). The CDR3 covers 14 residues. V gave up 4 bases and J gave up 7 bases, with 14 bases separating them. The CDR3 nucleotides read TGTGCCTGGACAAGGGGCCGGGGGAATTCACCCCTCCACTTT. It codes for CAWTRGRGNSPLHF.

This clone was detected a few times. This chain links TRBV10-3 with TRBJ1-4; 7 positions agree with TRBD1. The CDR3 spans 15 residues. Trimming took 4 bases from V and 7 from J; bases not matched to a gene: 9. Germline CDR1 and CDR2: ENHRY and SYGVKD. In DNA, the CDR3 is TGTGCCATCAGTGGAGTCATAGGGGGCCTTGAAAAACTGTTTTTT. It yields the protein CAISGVIGGLEKLFF.

This clone was counted between two and nine times. The chain joins TRBV6-5 to TRBJ2-1, with 9 bases aligning to TRBD2. J gave up 1 base and V 6 bases, and 4 bases lay outside the gene matches. Germline values: CDR1 MNHEY, CDR2 SVGAGI. The CDR3 is made up of 15 amino acids. CDR3 amino acids: CASRPTSGSYNEQFF. CDR3 coding DNA: TGTGCCAGCAGACCCACTAGCGGGTCCTACAATGAGCAGTTCTTC.

The V and J genes are TRBV7-8 and TRBJ2-1; TRBD2 might be the D (5 bases). The ends were cut back, 2 bases at V and 8 bases at J, with 16 bases in the middle. The CDR3 consists of 15 residues. Germline V gene sequence: CDR1 SGHVS, CDR2 FQNEAQ. The CDR3 loop is CASSLNWEPGDEQFF. In DNA form, the CDR3 reads TGTGCCAGCAGCTTAAATTGGGAGCCTGGGGATGAGCAGTTCTTC.

This clone has a handful of counts. The genes are TRBV27 and TRBJ2-3; TRBD1 aligns across 7 bases. Trimming removed 7 bases from V and 2 bases from J; junction bases left unmatched: 9. Germline-derived CDR1 and CDR2 are MNHEY and SMNVEV (reference sequence). This CDR3 spans 15 amino acids. CDR3 region: CASTRQGGNTDTQYF. The CDR3 nucleotides are TGTGCCAGCACTCGACAGGGTGGCAACACAGATACGCAGTATTTT.

This chain joins TRBV7-2 and TRBJ2-1; D uncertain. The germline V and J ends were trimmed by 2 bases and 0 bases, with 8 bases remaining between them. This CDR3 comprises 15 residues. From germline, CDR1 is SGHTA and CDR2 FQGNSA. The CDR3 protein is CASSLNPGSYNEQFF. DNA for the CDR3: TGTGCCAGCAGCTTAAATCCGGGCTCCTACAATGAGCAGTTCTTC.

This clone was recorded once. The rearrangement joins TRBV6-6 to TRBJ2-2, with D possibly matching TRBD2 (6 bases). The CDR3 consists of 16 residues. Germline loops: CDR1 MNHNY, CDR2 SVGAGI (reference sequence). V was pared by 0 bases and J by 4 bases, with 12 bases between. The CDR3 nucleotides are TGTGCCAGCAGTTACTCGACGTGGGACTCCACCGGGGAGCTGTTTTTT. This sequence encodes CASSYSTWDSTGELFF.

This clone was detected only a few times. The V and J genes are TRBV7-9 and TRBJ2-7, with 7 bases that match TRBD1. CDR3 length equals 14 residues. V lost 6 bases and J lost 5; bases outside the gene matches: 10. Germline CDR1 reads SEHNR; CDR2 reads FQNEAQ (reference sequence). The CDR3: CASRSTGSVHEQYF. CDR3 coding DNA: TGTGCCAGCAGATCGACAGGGTCGGTTCACGAGCAGTACTTC. The variable domain in full, completed from reference TRBV7-9 and TRBJ2-7, reads DTGVSQNPRHKITKRGQNVTFRCDPISEHNRLYWYRQTLGQGPEFLTYFQNEAQLEKSRLLSDRFSAERPKGSFSTLEIQRTEQGDSAMYLCASRSTGSVHEQYFGPGTRLTVT.

This clone was counted only a few times. The V gene is TRBV7-2, the J gene TRBJ2-6; possibly TRBD2 for D (7 bases). V lost 4 bases and J 3 bases, leaving 10 bases between the germline ends. Germline V gene data show CDR1 as SGHTA and CDR2 as FQGNSA. This CDR3 region has 15 residues. The CDR3 bases are TGTGCCAGCAGCTCAGGGGAGGGTGGGGCCAACGTCCTGACTTTC. Translating gives CASSSGEGGANVLTF.

The chain has TRBV4-3 and TRBJ1-6; D is ambiguous. V dropped 0 bases and J dropped 0 bases, with 6 bases sitting between them. Germline assignment: CDR1 LGHNA and CDR2 YSLEER. This CDR3 is built from 16 residues. The CDR3 nucleotides are TGCGCCAGCAGCCAAGATATTCCCTCCTATAATTCACCCCTCCACTTT. Encoded protein: CASSQDIPSYNSPLHF.

This sequence joins TRBV30 and TRBJ2-6, with 7 bases that match TRBD2. J lost 2 bases, V lost 3 bases, and 1 base had no gene match. The CDR3 is 14 residues long. CDR1 and CDR2 (germline): GTSNPN, SVGIG (reference sequence). CDR3 nucleotide sequence: TGTGCCTGGAGGGGGGGGGCTGGGGCCAACGTCCTGACTTTC. This encodes CAWRGGAGANVLTF.

The rearrangement uses TRBV30 and TRBJ2-1; D might be TRBD2 (6 bases). Germline V lookup: CDR1 GTSNPN, CDR2 SVGIG (reference sequence). The V end was cut by 0 bases, the J end by 1 base, with 16 bases between. There are 17 residues in the CDR3. CDR3 DNA sequence: TGTGCCTGGAGTGTCGCCTGGGACTCAAAATCCTACAATGAGCAGTTCTTC. Translating gives CAWSVAWDSKSYNEQFF.

This sequence joins TRBV7-9 and TRBJ2-3; D is unresolved. From germline, CDR1 is SEHNR and CDR2 FQNEAQ (reference sequence). The CDR3 is 14 amino acids. The V end was cut by 2 bases, the J end by 3 bases, with 9 bases between. Written as DNA, the CDR3 is TGTGCCAGCAGCTTATGGTCCAGGACAGATACGCAGTATTTT. Amino acid sequence: CASSLWSRTDTQYF.

A few counts support this clone. V is TRBV5-1 and J is TRBJ2-2; 13 bases agree with TRBD2. V lost 4 bases to trimming and J lost 6 bases; unmatched junction nucleotides: 6. Per germline, CDR1 SGHRS and CDR2 YFSETQ. The CDR3 runs to 16 residues. CDR3 bases: TGCGCCAGCAGCCCGGGACTAGCGGGAAACGCCGGGGAGCTGTTTTTT. Translated: CASSPGLAGNAGELFF.

This clone appeared a few times. This chain uses TRBV5-1 with TRBJ2-7; a weak D match, TRBD1 (6 bases). The CDR3 covers 13 residues. V was clipped by 5 bases and J by 2 bases, with 11 bases between them. Germline CDR1 is SGHRS and CDR2 is YFSETQ. The CDR3 bases are TGCGCCAGCAGATCTGGACAGACCTACGAGCAGTACTTC. Its protein product is CASRSGQTYEQYF. The full variable domain, with the rest looked up from reference TRBV5-1 and TRBJ2-7, is KAGVTQTPRYLIKTRGQQVTLSCSPISGHRSVSWYQQTPGQGLQFLFEYFSETQRNKGNFPGRFSGRQFSNSRSEMNVSTLELGDSALYLCASRSGQTYEQYFGPGTRLTVT.

The chain recombines TRBV5-6 with TRBJ1-5, with D possibly matching TRBD1 (6 bases). CDR3 length equals 14 residues. The germline V gene has CDR1 SGHDT and CDR2 YYEEEE. Trimming cost V 1 base and J 4 bases, with 9 bases left between them. CDR3 region: CASSLRQVNQPQHF. The CDR3 nucleotides read TGTGCCAGCAGCTTGAGACAGGTTAATCAGCCCCAGCATTTT.

CDR3 protein: CASSVTGGWETQYF. CDR3 nucleotide sequence: TGTGCCAGCAGCGTGACAGGGGGCTGGGAGACCCAGTACTTC. The rearrangement links TRBV5-6 to TRBJ2-5; 10 bases agree with TRBD1. The CDR3 contains 14 residues. Germline CDR1 and CDR2: SGHDT and YYEEEE. V gave up 4 bases and J gave up 5 bases; unmatched junction bases: 5.

The rearrangement uses TRBV6-5 and TRBJ2-7; D perhaps matches TRBD2 (5 bases). The CDR3 extends over 13 amino acids. With 5 bases removed from V and 2 bases from J, the gap between germline ends came to 10 bases. Germline lookup yields CDR1 MNHEY and CDR2 SVGAGI. The CDR3 is CASSRTGTYEQYF. CDR3 sequence (DNA): TGTGCCAGCAGTAGAACCGGGACCTACGAGCAGTACTTC.